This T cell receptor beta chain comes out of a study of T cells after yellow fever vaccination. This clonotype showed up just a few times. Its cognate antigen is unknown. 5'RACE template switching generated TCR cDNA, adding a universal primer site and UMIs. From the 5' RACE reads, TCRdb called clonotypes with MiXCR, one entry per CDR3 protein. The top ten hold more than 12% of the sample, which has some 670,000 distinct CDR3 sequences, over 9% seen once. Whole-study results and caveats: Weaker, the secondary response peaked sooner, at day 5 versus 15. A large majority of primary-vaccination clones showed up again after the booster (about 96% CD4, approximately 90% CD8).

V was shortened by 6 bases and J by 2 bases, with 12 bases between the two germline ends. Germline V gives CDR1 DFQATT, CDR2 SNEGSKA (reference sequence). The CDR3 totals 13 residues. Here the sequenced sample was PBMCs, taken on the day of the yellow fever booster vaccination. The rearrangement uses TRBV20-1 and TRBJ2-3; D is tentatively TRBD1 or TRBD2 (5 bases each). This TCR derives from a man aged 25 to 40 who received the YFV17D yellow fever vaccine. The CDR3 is CSARPGPTDTQYF. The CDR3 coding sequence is TGCAGTGCAAGACCGGGACCCACAGATACGCAGTATTTT.